The clone carrying this TCR beta chain was counted between two and nine times. PCR involved 60 Vbeta and 13 Jbeta primers. The method was immunoSEQ multiplex PCR; TCRdb's version includes in-frame clones alone and lacks a portion of them. The sample lists 180,000 or so clones; 80% were seen once. CDR1 is LNHNV and CDR2 is YYDKDF in the germline V gene (reference sequence). The CDR3 contains 16 residues. The trim removed 0 bases at V and 5 bases at J, leaving 7 bases unmatched. The data were obtained in a study of cytomegalovirus exposure and HLA in healthy donors. This chain joins TRBV15 and TRBJ2-7; the match to TRBD2 covers 10 bases. The sample was PBMCs. The sequence was obtained from a girl aged 10-17 years in good health and CMV-seropositive. This CDR3 reads CATSRDRLAGVHEQYF. The CDR3 nucleotides are TGTGCCACCAGCAGAGATCGGCTAGCGGGAGTCCACGAGCAGTACTTC.